The rows below give T cell receptor beta chains drawn from one sample of a study of T cell repertoires in cytomegalovirus infection. MiXCR, run by TCRdb on the reads, gives a single entry per CDR3 protein. The sample lists around 230,000 distinct CDR3 sequences, 35% to 40% occurring once. These receptors lack a known antigen. This specimen was CD8+ T cells from cultured PBMCs, taken from culture after CMV antigen stimulation. The receptors shown here come from a human donor in good health (CMV status not recorded). Some clones in this sample may be carry-over from other donors' samples. Both conserved end residues are part of each CDR3. A D gene is named only where the DNA matches it firmly.

.,13,TRBJ2-7,TRBV10-3,CAISAQGSYEQYF
.,13,TRBJ2-7,TRBV6-1,CASSETEHYEQYF
TRBD2,14,TRBJ2-7,TRBV10-2,CASSEGTSSYEQYF
TRBD1,12,TRBJ2-2,TRBV10-3,CAIIGTAGELFF
TRBD2,16,TRBJ2-1,TRBV28,CASSLRGTSGRNEQFF
TRBD2,16,TRBJ2-5,TRBV4-2,CASSQELAGGYETQYF
.,14,TRBJ2-7,TRBV5-1,CATSPSFARNEQYF
TRBD1,15,TRBJ1-1,TRBV12-3/TRBV12-4,CASSARGQGSTEAFF
.,14,TRBJ1-6,TRBV7-6,CASSEVSPSATLHF
.,13,TRBJ2-7,TRBV27,CASRGVSSYEQYF
.,14,TRBJ2-7,TRBV7-9,CASSPQGSDYEQYF
.,13,TRBJ2-5,TRBV7-9,CASSLAVQETQYF
.,16,TRBJ1-5,TRBV6-1,CASSGVMGARNQPQHF
TRBD2,14,TRBJ2-7,TRBV2,CASSLTSGTNEQYF
.,12,TRBJ1-5,TRBV7-6,CASSLGFQPQHF
TRBD1,16,TRBJ1-1,TRBV4-1,CASRLRTGRVNTEAFF
TRBD1,15,TRBJ1-1,TRBV11-1,CASSVTGEPNTEAFF
TRBD1,16,TRBJ2-7,TRBV7-2,CASSLTFGTGIYEQYF
.,17,TRBJ2-1,TRBV7-9,CASSSPAGPVRDNEQFF
TRBD2,16,TRBJ2-7,TRBV9,CASSPQVTSGSYEQYF
TRBD1,15,TRBJ1-4,TRBV4-1,CASSQRDRGDEKLFF
.,14,TRBJ2-7,TRBV4-1,CASSQDHVPGEQYF
.,12,TRBJ2-7,TRBV7-2,CASSLGTDEQYF
TRBD1,15,TRBJ1-5,TRBV7-6,CASSRWTGVNQPQHF
TRBD2,15,TRBJ2-5,TRBV2,CASGVAGEDQETQYF
TRBD1,18,TRBJ1-5,TRBV11-3,CASSLKDRVNDSNQPQHF
.,16,TRBJ2-3,TRBV7-9,CASSLTTRGSTDTQYF
.,15,TRBJ1-2,TRBV6-2/TRBV6-3,CASSHRGRLSDGYTF
.,15,TRBJ2-7,TRBV11-2,CARSLVGGAGREQYF
TRBD2,17,TRBJ2-1,TRBV20-1,CSARTPPGLGSYNEQFF
TRBD1,15,TRBJ1-1,TRBV20-1,CSARLPTTGYTEAFF
.,15,TRBJ2-1,TRBV7-2,CASRSVGGEYNEQFF
TRBD1,15,TRBJ2-7,TRBV6-1,CASSEGTGASYEQYF
TRBD2,18,TRBJ2-2,TRBV6-5,CASSYSSGAWGDTGELFF
.,14,TRBJ2-3,TRBV2,CASRGRGLTDTQYF
.,15,TRBJ2-1,TRBV5-5,CASSSSRFNGDEQFF
TRBD1,14,TRBJ1-6,TRBV7-6,CASSFGTGNSPLHF
.,13,TRBJ1-5,TRBV6-4,CASSYEGNQPQHF
.,13,TRBJ1-5,TRBV24-1,CATSRGLGQPQHF
.,16,TRBJ1-5,TRBV28,CASSLWDRNSNQPQHF
.,14,TRBJ1-1,TRBV28,CASSSGLMNTEAFF
TRBD2,13,TRBJ2-1,TRBV5-4,CASSFLGGNEQFF
.,13,TRBJ2-5,TRBV5-4,CASSTQDERTQYF
TRBD1,16,TRBJ1-4,TRBV4-1,CASSQGDRAGDEKLFF
.,12,TRBJ2-2,TRBV2,CASSEVTGELFF
.,13,TRBJ2-1,TRBV27,CASGQNPINEQFF
.,15,TRBJ2-5,TRBV5-6,CASSSRDLPRETQYF
.,15,TRBJ1-4,TRBV27,CASSPRLGRNEKLFF
TRBD1,14,TRBJ2-7,TRBV12-3/TRBV12-4,CASSGQGIAGEQYF
.,15,TRBJ2-1,TRBV7-9,CASSLNSFSYNEQFF
.,13,TRBJ1-2,TRBV19,CASSSQGSYGYTF